Listed below are T cell receptor beta chains from one sample, sequenced in a study of shared clonotypes between healthy human individuals. TCRdb's copy holds only in-frame clones and misses some; the assay was immunoSEQ multiplex PCR. The sample shows about 2.1 million clones, 93% of them seen only once. The sequencing input was naive CD8+ T cells from PBMCs. Receptors originate from a young man in good health. Some clones in this sample may be carry-over from other donors' samples. Each CDR3 is given with its conserved first and last residue.

J: TRBJ2-7
V: TRBV27
CDR3: CASSLTSGKAYEQYF

J: TRBJ2-7
V: TRBV4-1
CDR3: CASSQRDRRSYEQYF

J: TRBJ1-2
V: TRBV4-2
CDR3: CASSQVPGDAYGYTF

J: TRBJ2-5
V: TRBV10-3
CDR3: CAISPVLGGETQYF

J: TRBJ1-1
V: TRBV6-1
CDR3: CASTDGGTEAFF

J: TRBJ2-4
V: TRBV7-9
CDR3: CASSLSRDTVLAKNIQYF

J: TRBJ2-1
V: TRBV19
CDR3: CASSIDRGRSSYNEQFF

J: TRBJ2-7
V: TRBV5-1
CDR3: CASSLEGFSYEQYF

J: TRBJ2-5
V: TRBV28
CDR3: CASSISLAPQETQYF

J: TRBJ2-3
V: TRBV4-1
CDR3: CASSQVASNTDTQYF

J: TRBJ2-7
V: TRBV7-2
CDR3: CASSLGPPPSYEQYF

J: TRBJ1-2
V: TRBV7-9
CDR3: CASSSARGLLGKDSYTF

J: TRBJ2-7
V: TRBV27
CDR3: CASSGRGTAPSYEQYF

J: TRBJ1-1
V: TRBV27
CDR3: CASSFAGRYPEAFF

J: TRBJ1-1
V: TRBV27
CDR3: CASSPLGPHEAFF

J: TRBJ2-1
V: TRBV9
CDR3: CASSVSGRGNNEQFF

J: TRBJ1-3
V: TRBV4-1
CDR3: CASSQGPGPVSGNTIYF

J: TRBJ1-5
V: TRBV4-1
CDR3: CASSQFTGAQNNQPQHF

J: TRBJ2-7
V: TRBV27
CDR3: CASSWGPGYEQYF

J: TRBJ2-1
V: TRBV14
CDR3: CASSQSTSGGISYNEQFF

J: TRBJ2-7
V: TRBV15
CDR3: CATSVSMGRDSAYEQYF

J: TRBJ2-7
V: TRBV27
CDR3: CASSPRSTYEQYF

J: TRBJ2-2
V: TRBV27
CDR3: CASKGGATGELFF

J: TRBJ2-7
V: TRBV7-3
CDR3: CASSLDGIPGTYEQYF

J: TRBJ2-5
V: TRBV28
CDR3: CASSLLGVKQTQYF

J: TRBJ2-7
V: TRBV28
CDR3: CASSFTGTGVFEQYF

J: TRBJ2-7
V: TRBV6-5
CDR3: CASSYRAGEQYF

J: TRBJ1-5
V: TRBV10-3
CDR3: CAISETGNQPQHF

J: TRBJ2-3
V: TRBV7-2
CDR3: CASSLIAGVGDTQYF

J: TRBJ1-3
V: TRBV4-3
CDR3: CASSRLTGNGNTIYF

J: TRBJ2-5
V: TRBV28
CDR3: CASSSDRGLRETQYF

J: TRBJ1-5
V: TRBV5-8
CDR3: CASSSPASRPQHF

J: TRBJ2-7
V: TRBV11-2
CDR3: CASGLGVDRSYEQYF

J: TRBJ2-7
V: TRBV27
CDR3: CASGKVYEQYF

J: TRBJ2-1
V: TRBV2
CDR3: CASSGGDYSYNEQFF

J: TRBJ2-2
V: TRBV7-9
CDR3: CASSPASGTGELFF

J: TRBJ2-1
V: TRBV7-7
CDR3: CASSQYPPGTGYNEQFF

J: TRBJ2-1
V: TRBV27
CDR3: CASSLNGGGQGEQFF

J: TRBJ2-7
V: TRBV7-9
CDR3: CASSLGQGSSYEQYF

J: TRBJ2-7
V: TRBV7-8
CDR3: CASSLAMGASPEQYF

J: TRBJ2-3
V: TRBV7-9
CDR3: CASSLALKTETLDTQYF

J: TRBJ2-2
V: TRBV10-3
CDR3: CAPQGGYLNTGELFF